The 26 T cell receptor beta chains reported below all come from one sample, sequenced in a study of response to subunit inactivated influenza vaccine. TCRdb ran MiXCR on the RT-PCR reads and lists one entry per CDR3 protein. The table shows under 500,000 distinct CDR3 sequences, with roughly 11% occurring only once. The starting material was PBMCs from blood, obtained 35 to 45 days after vaccination. The receptors derive from a middle-aged man who received an inactivated influenza vaccine.

With respect to this clonotype: A read error may be the cause here, since a much bigger clone is one base away. V and J are TRBV24-1 and TRBJ1-5; 7 bases fit TRBD1. The CDR3 loop spans 16 amino acids. V was pared by 0 bases and J by 2 bases, with 3 bases of the junction left unmatched. Germline CDR1 and CDR2: KGHDR and SFDVKD. As DNA, the CDR3 is TGTGCCACCAGTGATTTGAGGGACAGAGGCAATCAGCCCCAGCATTTT. Translated: CATSDLRDRGNQPQHF.

This clonotype turned up a few times. This CDR3 is CASSVAGMVYNEQFF. The DNA of the CDR3 is TGTGCCAGCAGCGTTGCGGGGATGGTCTACAATGAGCAGTTCTTC. The chain is built from TRBV11-1 and TRBJ2-1; tentatively, D is TRBD2 (6 bases). Looked up from germline, CDR1 is SGHAT and CDR2 is FQDESV (reference sequence). Trimming removed 5 bases from V and 3 bases from J, with 14 bases in between. CDR3 length: 15 amino acids.

This clonotype was observed many times. J is TRBJ1-4 and V is TRBV12-3 or TRBV12-4; 7 bases are a match to TRBD1. V gave up 3 bases and J gave up 7 bases; unmatched junction bases: 14. CDR3 size: 17 residues. CDR3: CASSFGQAQNVGEKLFF. For the CDR3, the DNA is TGTGCCAGCAGTTTTGGACAGGCTCAAAATGTTGGTGAAAAACTGTTTTTT.

The chain joins TRBV20-1 to TRBJ2-3; TRBD2 matches 8 bases. The CDR3 contains 16 residues. Germline V CDR1 and CDR2: DFQATT, SNEGSKA (reference sequence). V was clipped by 5 bases and J by 2 bases; unmatched bases: 12. CDR3 loop: CSAGDRLALSTDTQYF. For the CDR3, the DNA is TGCAGTGCTGGGGATCGACTAGCGCTATCCACAGATACGCAGTATTTT.

This clonotype was counted a few times. CDR3 nucleotide sequence: TGTGCCAGCAGCCCCTGGACAGGCGGGAAACGCAATCAGCCCCAGCATTTT. Its translation is CASSPWTGGKRNQPQHF. V usage is TRBV7-3 and J usage is TRBJ1-5, with 7 bases identical to TRBD1. Germline CDR1 is SGHTA and CDR2 is FQGTGA. The CDR3 runs 17 residues. V shed 5 bases, J shed 2 bases, and the junction held 12 bases outside the gene matches. The entire variable domain, with the rest obtained from reference TRBV7-3 and TRBJ1-5, is as follows: GAGVSQTPSNKVTEKGKYVELRCDPISGHTALYWYRQSLGQGPEFLIYFQGTGAADDSGLPNDRFFAVRPEGSVSTLKIQRTERGDSAVYLCASSPWTGGKRNQPQHFGDGTRLSIL.

The genes are TRBV4-2 and TRBJ2-1; 7 nucleotides line up with TRBD2. With V trimmed by 0 bases and J by 2 bases, 10 bases remained unmatched. This CDR3 has 18 amino acids. The germline CDR1 and CDR2 sequences are LGHNA and YNFKEQ. The CDR3 loop reads CASSQDSMRAGAYNEQFF. The CDR3 nucleotides are TGTGCCAGCAGCCAAGATAGCATGCGGGCGGGGGCCTACAATGAGCAGTTCTTC.

This clonotype has at least ten counts. The rearrangement uses TRBV7-9 and TRBJ2-1; 13 bases line up with TRBD2. Germline V gives CDR1 SEHNR, CDR2 FQNEAQ (reference sequence). The CDR3 runs 15 residues. V gave up 6 bases and J gave up 8 bases; unmatched junction bases: 7. The CDR3 coding sequence is TGTGCCAGCAGGAGACTAGCGGGGGGCCAGTATGAGCAGTTCTTC. It translates to CASRRLAGGQYEQFF. Using reference TRBV7-9 and TRBJ2-1 for the parts outside the CDR3, the full variable domain is DTGVSQNPRHKITKRGQNVTFRCDPISEHNRLYWYRQTLGQGPEFLTYFQNEAQLEKSRLLSDRFSAERPKGSFSTLEIQRTEQGDSAMYLCASRRLAGGQYEQFFGPGTRLTVL.

This clonotype was seen ten or more times. The V and J genes are TRBV7-9 and TRBJ2-1; no definite D call. This CDR3 has 13 residues. Trimming left V 2 bases short and J 9 bases short, with 11 bases between. Germline CDR1 SEHNR, CDR2 FQNEAQ (reference sequence). The DNA of the CDR3 is TGTGCCAGCAGCTTATATAGCCTCAGTGAGCAGTTCTTC. Amino acids: CASSLYSLSEQFF.

A word on this clonotype: The junction and the germline gene differ at one end; a read error may be behind it. This chain uses TRBV9 with TRBJ2-1; 13 bases map to TRBD2. CDR1 is SGDLS, CDR2 YYNGEE, per germline. The CDR3 has 15 residues. This CDR3 reads CASSPRTSGGQEQIF. The CDR3 region has the DNA TGTGCCAGCAGCCCAAGGACTAGCGGGGGCCAAGAGCAGATCTTC. The variable domain in full, with the rest retrieved from reference TRBV9 and TRBJ2-1, is DSGVTQTPKHLITATGQRVTLRCSPRSGDLSVYWYQQSLDQGLQFLIQYYNGEERAKGNILERFSAQQFPDLHSELNLSSLELGDSALYFCASSPRTSGGQEQIFGPGTRLTVL.

In its sample, this clonotype was seen a few times. The chain uses TRBV3-1 and TRBJ2-3, with 9 nucleotides matching TRBD1. The trim removed 4 bases at V and 1 base at J, leaving 3 bases unmatched. The germline V gene encodes CDR1 LGHDT and CDR2 YNNKEL (reference sequence). The CDR3 is 15 amino acids. The CDR3, as DNA: TGTGCCAGCAGCCCCCGGGACAGGGGCACAGATACGCAGTATTTT. This encodes CASSPRDRGTDTQYF.

The V call is TRBV5-1, the J call TRBJ1-1, with D possibly matching TRBD1 (5 bases). The ends were cut back, 4 bases at V and 5 bases at J, with 15 bases in the middle. CDR1 is SGHRS and CDR2 is YFSETQ in the germline V gene. The CDR3 totals 14 residues. DNA for the CDR3: TGCGCCAGCAGCCTGGACGGGGGAAGGACTGAAGCTTTCTTT. Its protein product is CASSLDGGRTEAFF.

This clonotype occurred many times. This chain joins TRBV9 and TRBJ2-7; 14 bases are shared with TRBD2. Germline values: CDR1 SGDLS, CDR2 YYNGEE. The CDR3 runs 15 residues. The trim removed 4 bases at V and 4 bases at J, leaving 4 bases unmatched. The CDR3 sequence is CASSSGTSGRYEQYF. CDR3 in DNA: TGTGCCAGCAGCTCGGGGACTAGCGGGAGATACGAGCAGTACTTC.

This chain links TRBV6-2 or TRBV6-3 with TRBJ2-2; a weak D match, TRBD1 (6 bases). Between the trimmed V and J ends, which lost 1 base and 4 bases, there was a span of 10 bases. The germline V gene encodes CDR1 MNHEY and CDR2 SVGEGT. The CDR3 runs to 15 residues. The CDR3 reads CASSYFTGFTGELFF. The CDR3, as DNA: TGTGCCAGCAGTTACTTCACAGGGTTCACCGGGGAGCTGTTTTTT.

This clonotype was found a few times. The J gene is TRBJ2-5, the V gene TRBV4-3, with D possibly TRBD1 on 5 matching bases. Germline V gene sequence: CDR1 LGHNA, CDR2 YSLEER. This CDR3 spans 15 amino acids. The V and J ends lost 0 bases and 1 base respectively, with 9 bases between them. Here the CDR3 DNA reads TGCGCCAGCAGCCAAGATCGACAGATCCAAGAGACCCAGTACTTC. It yields the protein CASSQDRQIQETQYF.

This clonotype appeared a few times. J is TRBJ1-2 and V is TRBV20-1; a weak D match, TRBD1 (5 bases). The CDR3 has 12 residues. V gave up 6 bases and J gave up 8 bases, with 16 bases separating them. Germline V gene data show CDR1 as DFQATT and CDR2 as SNEGSKA (reference sequence). DNA of the CDR3: TGCAGTGCCAGCTGGGGGTTCATGGGCTACACCTTC. Translation: CSASWGFMGYTF.

The chain joins TRBV20-1 to TRBJ2-1; D is perhaps TRBD2 (6 bases). CDR1 DFQATT and CDR2 SNEGSKA come from the germline V gene (reference sequence). The CDR3 is 15 amino acids. Trimming removed 3 bases at V and 4 bases at J, with 16 bases between. The CDR3: CSAREAGRLYNEQFF. In DNA form, the CDR3 reads TGCAGTGCTAGGGAAGCCGGGAGACTATACAATGAGCAGTTCTTC.

This sequence joins TRBV10-3 and TRBJ1-2, with 9 bases that match TRBD1. CDR1 ENHRY and CDR2 SYGVKD come from the germline V gene. The CDR3 extends over 14 amino acids. The V gene end was trimmed by 6 bases and the J gene end by 3 bases; junction bases not matched to a gene: 5. This CDR3 is CAIRPGQGDYGYTF. The CDR3 DNA reads TGTGCCATCAGACCGGGACAGGGTGACTATGGCTACACCTTC.

Only a few counts were recorded for this clonotype. J is TRBJ2-1 and V is TRBV29-1, with a tentative D call TRBD1 (6 bases). Looked up from germline, CDR1 is SQVTM and CDR2 is ANQGSEA. Trimming took 4 bases from V and 12 from J, leaving 16 bases between them. CDR3 length equals 12 residues. The CDR3 protein is CSVGGRGGRQFF. The CDR3 DNA is TGCAGCGTTGGAGGTAGAGGGGGTAGGCAGTTCTTC.

In DNA, the CDR3 is TGTGCCAGCAGCTTAGGGGGTGGTGGAGCTTTCTTT. Its translation is CASSLGGGGAFF. J is TRBJ1-1 and V is TRBV7-3, with a possible D match to TRBD1 (5 bases). Germline V CDR1 and CDR2: SGHTA, FQGTGA. V lost 2 bases, J lost 10 bases, and 11 bases lay in between. This CDR3 region has 12 residues.

This clonotype has at least ten counts. The J gene is TRBJ1-5, the V gene TRBV9, with D possibly matching TRBD1 (6 bases). Germline values: CDR1 SGDLS, CDR2 YYNGEE. The CDR3 runs 15 residues. V was trimmed by 1 base and J by 6 bases, leaving 14 bases between them. The CDR3 reads CASSVTGGAGQPQHF. CDR3 nucleotides: TGTGCCAGCAGCGTAACCGGGGGCGCGGGTCAGCCCCAGCATTTT. Full variable domain (remainder filled in from reference TRBV9 and TRBJ1-5): DSGVTQTPKHLITATGQRVTLRCSPRSGDLSVYWYQQSLDQGLQFLIQYYNGEERAKGNILERFSAQQFPDLHSELNLSSLELGDSALYFCASSVTGGAGQPQHFGDGTRLSIL.

The chain couples TRBV7-2 to TRBJ2-1; TRBD2 matches at 7 bases. Germline-derived CDR1 and CDR2 are SGHTA and FQGNSA. Unmatched junction bases numbered 5, after V lost 1 base and J lost 2 bases. The CDR3 sequence is 16 residues long. The CDR3 loop is CASSLVGGRTYNEQFF. The CDR3, as DNA: TGTGCCAGCAGCTTAGTCGGCGGGAGAACCTACAATGAGCAGTTCTTC.

The genes are TRBV2 and TRBJ2-3; D is unclear. Germline lookup yields CDR1 SNHLY and CDR2 FYNNEI. This CDR3 has 15 residues. V was trimmed by 4 bases and J by 6 bases, leaving 17 bases between them. In DNA, the CDR3 is TGTGCCAGCAGTGGTCTACGGGCGTTGGGTGATACGCAGTATTTT. Encoded protein: CASSGLRALGDTQYF. The entire variable domain, with the rest obtained from reference TRBV2 and TRBJ2-3, is as follows: EPEVTQTPSHQVTQMGQEVILRCVPISNHLYFYWYRQILGQKVEFLVSFYNNEISEKSEIFDDQFSVERPDGSNFTLKIRSTKLEDSAMYFCASSGLRALGDTQYFGPGTRLTVL.

This clonotype has only a few counts. V usage is TRBV11-2 and J usage is TRBJ2-1; weak D call: TRBD2 (6 bases). The CDR3 covers 16 residues. The ends were cut back, 5 bases at V and 4 bases at J, with 18 bases in the middle. Germline CDR1 reads SGHAT; CDR2 reads FQNNGV. The CDR3 DNA sequence: TGTGCCAGCAGCCCGGGCGGGGCAGGCATATACAATGAGCAGTTCTTC. Its translation: CASSPGGAGIYNEQFF.

This clonotype was found a few times. The V and J genes are TRBV7-8 and TRBJ2-2, with D perhaps TRBD2 (6 bases). V lost 5 bases, J lost 0 bases, and 10 bases lay in between. Germline V CDR1 and CDR2: SGHVS, FQNEAQ. This CDR3 has 15 residues. CDR3 protein: CASSHSGSNTGELFF. The CDR3 DNA follows: TGTGCCAGCAGCCACAGCGGGTCGAACACCGGGGAGCTGTTTTTT.

This clonotype has more than one count but fewer than ten. The V and J genes are TRBV6-5 and TRBJ2-7; 10 positions match TRBD1. The CDR3 loop spans 14 amino acids. Germline V gene sequence: CDR1 MNHEY, CDR2 SVGAGI. V lost 4 bases, J lost 3 bases, and 3 bases stayed unmatched. The CDR3 nucleotides read TGTGCCAGCAGTTCATGGGACAGGGGCTACGAGCAGTACTTC. Residues: CASSSWDRGYEQYF.

The sample holds a few counts of this clonotype. This chain joins TRBV12-3 or TRBV12-4 and TRBJ2-1; 8 bases are a match to TRBD1. CDR3 length: 15 amino acids. Trimming at V came to 7 bases and at J to 10 bases, leaving 15 bases not matched to a gene. The CDR3 bases are TGTGCCAGCACTAGAACAGGGGGAAGTTCGGGAGAGCAGTTCTTC. Translation gives CASTRTGGSSGEQFF.